Listed here are 2 T cell receptor beta chains from one sample, sequenced in a study of T cell responses to AZD1222 COVID-19 vaccine. Sequencing used immunoSEQ multiplex PCR; TCRdb keeps in-frame clones, though not all of them. The sample consists of around 140,000 clones, roughly nine tenths of them appearing once. Source: peripheral blood, taken on day 0 of AZD1222 vaccination. The source of these receptors is an adult in good health.

DNA for the CDR3: TGTGCCAGCAGGACTAGCGGGAGGTCCTACGAGCAGTACTTC. Amino acid sequence: CASRTSGRSYEQYF. The chain employs TRBV2 and TRBJ2-7; the match to TRBD2 covers 13 bases. Germline V CDR1 and CDR2: SNHLY, FYNNEI. This CDR3 comprises 14 residues. The V gene end was trimmed by 6 bases and the J gene end by 1 base; junction bases not matched to a gene: 0.

This sequence joins TRBV3-1 (or the pseudogene TRBV3-2) and TRBJ1-4; D call uncertain. CDR3 length: 17 amino acids. Germline lookup yields CDR1 LGHDT and CDR2 YNNKEL (reference sequence). The V end lost 0 bases, the J end lost 4 bases, and 15 bases lay between the germline ends. CDR3 protein: CASSQDISGGINEKLFF. DNA of the CDR3: TGTGCCAGCAGCCAAGATATTTCGGGAGGGATTAATGAAAAACTGTTTTTT.